This is a list of T cell receptor beta chains from one sample in a study of T cell changes during pregnancy in multiple sclerosis. Libraries were prepared by immunoSEQ multiplex PCR; TCRdb keeps only in-frame clonotypes and omits some of them. The sample lists tens of thousands of clones; approximately 92% were seen once. This specimen consisted of peripheral blood, obtained in the third trimester of pregnancy. These receptors were taken from a female donor in good health, enrolled as a control in a pregnancy study. CDR3s include the opening cysteine and the closing phenylalanine or tryptophan. Not all rows give a size; the values are once, few, many and, for expanded clones, a class.

cdr3_length: 14; v_call: TRBV5-6; j_call: TRBJ2-3; clone_size: .; cdr3_aa: CASGGLINTDTQYF
cdr3_length: 14; v_call: TRBV4-1; j_call: TRBJ1-3; clone_size: .; cdr3_aa: CASQTLRNSRTIYF
cdr3_length: 16; v_call: TRBV4-1; j_call: TRBJ2-7; clone_size: .; cdr3_aa: CASSQDVRQVYYEQYF
cdr3_length: 17; v_call: TRBV7-9; j_call: TRBJ2-1; clone_size: .; cdr3_aa: CASSLGTGLLKGNEQFF
cdr3_length: 15; v_call: TRBV18; j_call: TRBJ2-7; clone_size: .; cdr3_aa: CASSPGQGGPYEQYF
cdr3_length: 14; v_call: TRBV5-1; j_call: TRBJ2-7; clone_size: .; cdr3_aa: CASSARDYSYEQYF
cdr3_length: 13; v_call: TRBV28; j_call: TRBJ2-3; clone_size: .; cdr3_aa: CATSGHYTDTQYF
cdr3_length: 13; v_call: TRBV27; j_call: TRBJ1-1; clone_size: .; cdr3_aa: CASSLFKSGPAFF
cdr3_length: 15; v_call: TRBV7-9; j_call: TRBJ2-3; clone_size: .; cdr3_aa: CASSLRGLGADTQYF
cdr3_length: 17; v_call: TRBV28; j_call: TRBJ1-2; clone_size: .; cdr3_aa: CASFRPGQGAANYGYTF
cdr3_length: 14; v_call: TRBV5-6; j_call: TRBJ1-1; clone_size: .; cdr3_aa: CASSLVGGGTEAFF
cdr3_length: 15; v_call: TRBV6-4; j_call: TRBJ2-1; clone_size: .; cdr3_aa: CASSELAGGHNEQFF
cdr3_length: 14; v_call: TRBV4-1; j_call: TRBJ1-4; clone_size: .; cdr3_aa: CASSQDLRSEKLFF
cdr3_length: 13; v_call: TRBV29-1; j_call: TRBJ2-5; clone_size: once; cdr3_aa: CSVHAPLQETQYF
cdr3_length: 14; v_call: TRBV6-5; j_call: TRBJ1-1; clone_size: .; cdr3_aa: CASSLTGKNTEAFF
cdr3_length: 10; v_call: TRBV28; j_call: TRBJ1-1; clone_size: once; cdr3_aa: CARPEEEAFF
cdr3_length: 16; v_call: TRBV27; j_call: TRBJ2-1; clone_size: .; cdr3_aa: CASQPTSGSGYNEQFF
cdr3_length: 15; v_call: TRBV5-4; j_call: TRBJ2-3; clone_size: .; cdr3_aa: CASSPLAGGSDTQYF
cdr3_length: 15; v_call: TRBV27; j_call: TRBJ1-6; clone_size: .; cdr3_aa: CASSVAGPYNSPLHF
cdr3_length: 12; v_call: TRBV5-6; j_call: TRBJ2-3; clone_size: .; cdr3_aa: CASSRTSGRQYF
cdr3_length: 13; v_call: TRBV6-5; j_call: TRBJ1-2; clone_size: .; cdr3_aa: CASSPTGIGGYTF
cdr3_length: 13; v_call: TRBV5-1; j_call: TRBJ2-3; clone_size: .; cdr3_aa: CASNPSGTDTQYF